The clone carrying this T cell receptor beta chain came up many times. This sample is drawn from a study of T cells in Graves' hyperthyroidism and ophthalmopathy. The CDR3 is 14 residues long. The V gene lost 2 bases and the J gene lost 4 bases, with 9 bases spanning the gap. Germline CDR1 reads SGDLS; CDR2 reads YYNGEE. Amplification of TCR beta CDR3 regions was performed using RNA transcripts as template. Initially, a first-round RT-PCR of the TCR CDR3 employed the HTBI primer set. One entry per CDR3 protein, called by TCRdb with MiXCR from the multiplex PCR reads. The sample contains under 400,000 distinct CDR3 sequences, around 15% of which appear only once.

This chain joins TRBV9 and TRBJ2-2, with a possible D match to TRBD1 (5 bases). Material for sequencing was blood. The receptor was derived from a woman aged 55-69 years with Graves' ophthalmopathy. DNA of the CDR3: TGTGCCAGCAGCGTTCAGGGTGTCACCGGGGAGCTGTTTTTT. This translates into CASSVQGVTGELFF.